The 15 T cell receptor beta chains listed next were all sequenced from one sample in a study of blood T cell repertoires in COVID-19. The data were produced by immunoSEQ multiplex PCR, yet TCRdb's version contains in-frame clones alone and is incomplete. The sample records roughly 24,000 clones, around 83% being singletons. Sequencing was carried out using peripheral blood. These receptors came from a man between 65 and 85 years old with acute or convalescent COVID-19.

The chain couples TRBV6-2 or TRBV6-3 to TRBJ1-5; TRBD1 is a possible D gene (5 bases). Per germline, CDR1 MNHEY and CDR2 SVGEGT. Between the trimmed V and J ends, which lost 3 bases and 2 bases, there was a span of 26 bases. The CDR3 is made up of 20 amino acids. In DNA form, the CDR3 reads TGTGCCAGCAGTTATCGTAGGGGTGGTGGTTTGGTTGGGGGCAATCAGCCCCAGCATTTT. Translation gives CASSYRRGGGLVGGNQPQHF.

This chain connects TRBV18 to TRBJ1-1; D gene ambiguous. The CDR3 covers 13 residues. Germline V CDR1 and CDR2: KGHSH, LQKENI. The V end was cut by 4 bases, the J end by 2 bases, with 8 bases between. This chain's CDR3 is CASSLSVNTEAFF. The CDR3 region has the DNA TGTGCCAGCTCACTTTCAGTCAACACTGAAGCTTTCTTT.

J is TRBJ2-1 and V is TRBV10-2, with D hard to call. CDR1 and CDR2 (germline): WSHSY, SAAADI. The CDR3 length is 15 residues. Trimming removed 3 bases at V and 6 bases at J, with 15 bases between. The CDR3 DNA reads as TGCGCCAGCAGTGAAGTGTTTGAGGAGCCCAATGAGCAGTTCTTC. Translating it yields CASSEVFEEPNEQFF.

The gene calls are TRBV5-5 and TRBJ2-3; TRBD1 might be the D (6 bases). The length of the CDR3 is 18 residues. The germline CDR1 and CDR2 sequences are SGHKS and YYEKEE (reference sequence). The V and J ends lost 1 base and 0 bases respectively, with 18 bases between them. The CDR3 coding sequence is TGTGCCAGCAGCTTGAAGGGGGTGGCGATCCTAAGCACAGATACGCAGTATTTT. Encoded protein: CASSLKGVAILSTDTQYF. Variable domain in full (rest from reference TRBV5-5 and TRBJ2-3): DAGVTQSPTHLIKTRGQQVTLRCSPISGHKSVSWYQQVLGQGPQFIFQYYEKEERGRGNFPDRFSARQFPNYSSELNVNALLLGDSALYLCASSLKGVAILSTDTQYFGPGTRLTVL.

The chain employs TRBV5-1 and TRBJ1-5; D ambiguous. CDR3 length: 15 amino acids. V was cut by 0 bases and J by 0 bases, with 7 bases left in between. Per germline, CDR1 SGHRS and CDR2 YFSETQ. The CDR3 region has the DNA TGCGCCAGCAGCTTGGGTCAGGCTAGCAATCAGCCCCAGCATTTT. As protein: CASSLGQASNQPQHF.

This clone was observed a single time. The rearrangement links TRBV5-6 to TRBJ1-2; TRBD1 is a possible D gene (6 bases). The germline gives CDR1 SGHDT, CDR2 YYEEEE. The CDR3 sequence is 13 residues long. V was pared by 4 bases and J by 8 bases, with 15 bases between. In nucleotides, the CDR3 is TGTGCCAGCAGCCCAAACAGGGTAGGCGGCTACACCTTC. It codes for CASSPNRVGGYTF.

The rearrangement uses TRBV10-1 and TRBJ2-1, with 15 bases fitting TRBD2. V lost 5 bases to trimming and J lost 7 bases; unmatched junction nucleotides: 6. CDR1 and CDR2 (germline): WNHNN, SYGVQD (reference sequence). The CDR3 consists of 16 residues. DNA for the CDR3: TGCGCCAGCAGTCCAGGACTAGCGGGGGGGCGGAATGAGCAGTTCTTC. Encoded protein: CASSPGLAGGRNEQFF.

The chain has TRBV29-1 and TRBJ2-3, with D tentatively TRBD2 (5 bases). Trimming stripped 4 bases from V and 1 base from J, with 12 bases between. There are 14 residues in the CDR3. The V gene's germline CDR1 is SQVTM and CDR2 ANQGSEA. CDR3: CSVGTGSGTDTQYF. The CDR3 nucleotides read TGCAGCGTTGGTACGGGGTCGGGCACAGATACGCAGTATTTT.

This chain joins TRBV6-5 and TRBJ1-1, with D unresolved. The ends were cut back, 7 bases at V and 11 bases at J, with 20 bases in the middle. CDR3 length: 13 residues. Germline lookup yields CDR1 MNHEY and CDR2 SVGAGI. The CDR3 loop reads CASKSERVYHAFF. CDR3 bases: TGTGCCAGCAAATCGGAGAGGGTCTACCACGCTTTCTTT.

This clone was detected once. J is TRBJ1-1 and V is TRBV20-1; D gene ambiguous. This CDR3 contains 12 residues. The germline V and J ends were trimmed by 3 bases and 3 bases, with 8 bases remaining between them. Germline lookup yields CDR1 DFQATT and CDR2 SNEGSKA (reference sequence). The CDR3 here is CSASAVDTEAFF. The DNA of the CDR3 is TGCAGTGCTAGTGCCGTCGACACTGAAGCTTTCTTT.

This chain uses TRBV7-8 with TRBJ2-2; TRBD1 aligns across 9 bases. The V and J ends lost 1 base and 4 bases, in that order; junction bases with no gene match: 4. CDR3 length equals 16 residues. Germline CDR1 reads SGHVS; CDR2 reads FQNEAQ. The CDR3 DNA follows: TGTGCCAGCAGCTTAGGGACAGGGGTCGCCACCGGGGAGCTGTTTTTT. Its translation is CASSLGTGVATGELFF.

This clone was recorded only once. The genes are TRBV4-1 and TRBJ2-7; TRBD1 matches 7 bases. This CDR3 is built from 14 residues. Germline values: CDR1 MGHRA, CDR2 YSYEKL. V lost 4 bases and J lost 2; bases outside the gene matches: 5. The CDR3 reads CASSPLDRTYEQYF. In DNA, the CDR3 is TGCGCCAGCAGCCCCTTGGACAGGACCTACGAGCAGTACTTC.

This clone was counted between two and nine times. V usage is TRBV6-2 or TRBV6-3 and J usage is TRBJ2-7; no reliable D call. This CDR3 is built from 12 residues. Germline V gene lookup returns CDR1 MNHEY and CDR2 SVGEGT. The germline V and J ends were trimmed by 5 bases and 4 bases, with 9 bases remaining between them. The CDR3 sequence is CASSHQIYEQYF. CDR3 in DNA: TGTGCCAGCAGTCATCAGATATACGAGCAGTACTTC.

The chain uses TRBV12-3 or TRBV12-4 and TRBJ1-2; possibly TRBD1 for D (5 bases). Deletions cut 3 bases from V and 5 bases from J, with 10 bases between. The CDR3 loop spans 13 amino acids. CDR3: CASSFGHGYGYTF. The CDR3 region has the DNA TGTGCCAGCAGTTTCGGACATGGATATGGCTACACCTTC.

The chain links TRBV5-1 to TRBJ2-1, with D possibly TRBD1 on 6 matching bases. The V gene lost 0 bases and the J gene lost 2 bases, with 9 bases spanning the gap. Per germline, CDR1 SGHRS and CDR2 YFSETQ. This CDR3 has 15 residues. In DNA form, the CDR3 reads TGCGCCAGCAGCTTGGGGACAGTACCCTACAATGAGCAGTTCTTC. Its protein product is CASSLGTVPYNEQFF.